This paragraph covers one T cell receptor beta chain sequence. The antigen is undetermined. The DNA is omitted, as the CDR3 cannot be located on it reliably, and the CDR3 follows TCRdb's listing. Assay used: immunoSEQ multiplex PCR; TCRdb lists only in-frame clones, some missing. This table holds 100,000 to 120,000 clones, 94% found once. This record belongs to a study of brain T cells in children with intractable seizures. Findings and caveats of the study: Clones missing pre-surgery may reflect undersampling of that blood sample.

The CDR3 is 23 amino acids in total, end residues counted. Looked up from germline, CDR1 is SGHRS and CDR2 is YFSETQ. The TCR sequence derives from a boy younger than two with hemimegalencephaly and intractable seizures. Sequences were derived from peripheral blood, sampled at surgery. The V gene is TRBV5-1, the J gene TRBJ2-1; the table assigns TRBD2, which was not confirmed against the DNA. The CDR3 reads CASSLARTSGTMSSSSGYNEQFF.